What follows describes a single T cell receptor beta chain. Clones were read by immunoSEQ multiplex PCR, and TCRdb kept only the in-frame ones, dropping some. The sample consists of over 150,000 clones, about 88% of them appearing once. The data were taken from a study of blood T cell repertoires in COVID-19. The overall study: COVID-19 samples collected from the United States, Italy and Spain covered acute and convalescent phases. PBMCs, B-cell-depleted T cells, or T cells were the source of the cDNA or gDNA that made up the material.

This CDR3 contains 16 residues. Germline V lookup: CDR1 SGHTA, CDR2 FQGNSA. The V and J ends lost 7 bases and 6 bases respectively, with 23 bases between them. This chain connects TRBV7-2 to TRBJ2-3; possible D gene TRBD1, 6 bases. The origin of this receptor is a man in his fifties or sixties who had recovered from COVID-19. The sample was peripheral blood. The CDR3 coding sequence is TGTGCCAGCACCCTAGGGGGTTTTAGGGGCGCGGATACGCAGTATTTT. Its translation is CASTLGGFRGADTQYF.